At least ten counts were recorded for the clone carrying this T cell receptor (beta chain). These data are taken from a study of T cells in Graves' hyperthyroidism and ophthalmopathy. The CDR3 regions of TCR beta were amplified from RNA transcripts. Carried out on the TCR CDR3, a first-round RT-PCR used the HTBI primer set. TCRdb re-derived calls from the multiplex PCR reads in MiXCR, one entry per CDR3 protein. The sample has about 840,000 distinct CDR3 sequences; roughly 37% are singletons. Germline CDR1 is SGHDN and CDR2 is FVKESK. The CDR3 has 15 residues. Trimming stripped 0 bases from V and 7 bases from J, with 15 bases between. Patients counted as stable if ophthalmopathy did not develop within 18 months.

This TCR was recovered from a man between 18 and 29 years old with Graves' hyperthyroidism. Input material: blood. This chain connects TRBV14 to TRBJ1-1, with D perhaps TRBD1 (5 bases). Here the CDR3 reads CASSQDQGVAHEAFF. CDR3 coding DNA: TGTGCCAGCAGCCAAGATCAGGGTGTAGCGCATGAAGCTTTCTTT.